The rows below give T cell receptor beta chains drawn from one sample of a study of graft-versus-host responses after intestinal transplantation. Method: immunoSEQ multiplex PCR; TCRdb's copy keeps in-frame clones and lacks some. In the table there are about 69,000 clones, about nine tenths of which are singletons. The sample consisted of bone marrow, taken almost 750 days after intestinal transplantation. The receptor source for this set is a human patient who received an intestinal transplant, so some T cells may come from the graft donor. Both conserved end residues are part of each CDR3. Fields, in order: V gene, J gene, clone size, D gene, CDR3 DNA, CDR3 protein. A D gene is named only where the DNA matches it firmly. The size field is filled for only some rows; it gives once, few, many or a size class.

TRBV19	TRBJ1-6	NA	NA	TGTGCCAGTAGTGGGAGACAGAATTCACCTCTCCACTTT	CASSGRQNSPLHF
TRBV7-9	TRBJ1-5	NA	NA	TGTGCCAGCAGCTACAGCCATCAGCCCCAGCATTTT	CASSYSHQPQHF
TRBV6-5	TRBJ2-5	once	NA	TGTGCCAGCAGTTACTCGGGGGTTGGGAAGACCCAGTACTTC	CASSYSGVGKTQYF
TRBV28	TRBJ1-4	few	TRBD1	TGTGCCAGCAGTCCGCAGGGGGGGGCGGAAAAACTGTTTTTT	CASSPQGGAEKLFF
TRBV7-6	TRBJ2-1	NA	TRBD2	TGTGCCAGCAGCTTAACTAGCGGGACCTACAATGAGCAGTTCTTC	CASSLTSGTYNEQFF
TRBV6-1	TRBJ2-7	few	NA	TGTGCCAGCTCCAGGGTTCTCTCCTACGAGCAGTACTTC	CASSRVLSYEQYF
TRBV9	TRBJ1-1	NA	NA	TGTGCCAGCAGCCCCTGGGGGGACACTGAAGCTTTCTTT	CASSPWGDTEAFF
TRBV6-5	TRBJ2-5	NA	TRBD2	TGTGCCAGCAGTAGCCGGGGTAGCGGGTTAGAGACCCAGTACTTC	CASSSRGSGLETQYF
TRBV7-6	TRBJ1-4	NA	NA	TGTGCCAGCAGTGAAACGGAGGACGGATTATACAGCGCAACTAATGAAAAACTGTTTTTT	CASSETEDGLYSATNEKLFF
TRBV5-6	TRBJ2-5	NA	NA	TGTGCCAGCAGCTTGGTGGAGACCCAGTACTTC	CASSLVETQYF
TRBV6-5	TRBJ2-5	NA	NA	TGTGCCAGCAGTTACTTGCTGACAGAACAAGAGACCCAGTACTTC	CASSYLLTEQETQYF
TRBV7-6	TRBJ2-7	NA	NA	TGTGCCAGCAGCCCCCCTGGGGGACACGAGCAGTACTTC	CASSPPGGHEQYF
TRBV5-1	TRBJ2-5	NA	TRBD1	TGCGCCAGCAAGTCTTTTGTTGGACAGGGGGGCTCGACCCAGTACTTC	CASKSFVGQGGSTQYF
TRBV6-5	TRBJ1-1	once	NA	TGTGCCAGCAGTTACGATGCCGGTTGGGGAGCTTTCTTT	CASSYDAGWGAFF
TRBV5-1	TRBJ1-2	NA	NA	TGCGCCAGCAGCCTCGAGGGGAACTATGGCTACACCTTC	CASSLEGNYGYTF
TRBV28	TRBJ2-7	NA	NA	TGTGCCAGCAGCACAGCGTACGAGCAGTACTTC	CASSTAYEQYF
TRBV6-6	TRBJ2-7	NA	NA	TGTGCCAGCAGTTATGGAGGCTTTTCCTCCTACGAGCAGTACTTC	CASSYGGFSSYEQYF
TRBV6-5	TRBJ1-6	NA	NA	TGTGCCAGCAGTTACCACGGACAGAATTCACCCCTCCACTTT	CASSYHGQNSPLHF
TRBV11-1	TRBJ2-7	NA	TRBD2	TGTGCCAGCAGTTACACGGGACTAGCGGGAGGAATTTACGAGCAGTACTTC	CASSYTGLAGGIYEQYF
TRBV29-1	TRBJ2-7	NA	TRBD1	TGCAGCGTTCCGGGACAGGTCTCCTACGAGCAGTACTTC	CSVPGQVSYEQYF
TRBV7-2	TRBJ2-7	NA	NA	TGTGCCAGCAGCCCCCCCGGACTATCCGCCTACGAGCAGTACTTC	CASSPPGLSAYEQYF
TRBV6-5	TRBJ1-6	few	TRBD1	TGTGCCAGCAGTCCGACAGGGTTAAATTCACCCCTCCACTTT	CASSPTGLNSPLHF
TRBV19	TRBJ2-2	few	TRBD1	TGTGCCAGTAGTCAGGGGGCTGGGTTTCCCGGGGAGCTGTTTTTT	CASSQGAGFPGELFF
TRBV11-2	TRBJ1-1	NA	TRBD1	TGTGCCAGCAGCCGAGACAGGGGGCATACTGAAGCTTTCTTT	CASSRDRGHTEAFF
TRBV6-1	TRBJ1-6	NA	TRBD1	TGTGCCAGCACCCGCAGGGGGTTCTATAATTCACCCCTCCACTTT	CASTRRGFYNSPLHF
TRBV28	TRBJ2-7	NA	TRBD1	TGTGCCATCGAGGGGGCAGGGCCGTACGAGCAGTACTTC	CAIEGAGPYEQYF
TRBV7-2	TRBJ2-1	NA	NA	TGTGCCAGCAGCTTAGCGGACGGGAGCGATGAGCAGTTCTTC	CASSLADGSDEQFF
TRBV19	TRBJ1-2	NA	NA	TGTGCCACGTATTACTATGGCTACACCTTC	CATYYYGYTF
TRBV11-2	TRBJ1-1	NA	NA	TGTGCCAGCAGCTTTTTAGAGGAGGACACTGAAGCTTTCTTT	CASSFLEEDTEAFF
TRBV7-6	TRBJ2-5	NA	TRBD2	TGTGCCAGCAGCTTAGAAGCGGGGTTGGGCGAGACCCAGTACTTC	CASSLEAGLGETQYF
TRBV6-5	TRBJ2-1	NA	NA	TGTGCCAGCAGTTACTCCGGGAGAACCTACAATGAGCAGTTCTTC	CASSYSGRTYNEQFF
TRBV4-1	TRBJ2-7	NA	TRBD1	TGCGCCAGCAGCCAGGGGGACAGCCTATACGAGCAGTACTTC	CASSQGDSLYEQYF
TRBV5-1	TRBJ2-1	NA	NA	TGCGCCAGCAGCTTGGAGGGGGGGCAGTTCTTC	CASSLEGGQFF
TRBV5-1	TRBJ2-1	NA	NA	TGCGCCAGCAGCTTGGAGGGCGGGATATCCTACAATGAGCAGTTCTTC	CASSLEGGISYNEQFF
TRBV25-1	TRBJ1-2	once	NA	TGTGCCAGCAGTGAAGACGAGGGGCTGGAGGGCTACACCTTC	CASSEDEGLEGYTF
TRBV15	TRBJ1-3	NA	NA	TGTGCCACCAGCAGAGACGCAGGAAACACCATATATTTT	CATSRDAGNTIYF
TRBV11-3	TRBJ2-1	NA	TRBD2	TGTGCCAGCAGCACAAGTCTAGCGGGTCACTCCTACAATGAGCAGTTCTTC	CASSTSLAGHSYNEQFF
TRBV2	TRBJ1-2	few	TRBD1	TGTGCCAGCAGTACCGACAGGGTTGGCTACACCTTC	CASSTDRVGYTF
TRBV4-1	TRBJ2-1	NA	TRBD2	TGCGCCAGCAGCCAAAAGGCTCTAGCGGGGGCGACGTATGAGCAGTTCTTC	CASSQKALAGATYEQFF
TRBV5-1	TRBJ1-5	NA	NA	TGCGCCAGCAGCTTTGGGGTGAGTGGCCAGCCCCAGCATTTT	CASSFGVSGQPQHF
TRBV10-3	TRBJ1-2	NA	TRBD1	TGTGCCATCAGGGGGGACAGGGGACTTGGCTACACCTTC	CAIRGDRGLGYTF
TRBV5-5	TRBJ2-3	NA	NA	TGTGCCAGCAGCTTACTACAGGGTGATACGCAGTATTTT	CASSLLQGDTQYF
TRBV30	TRBJ2-2	NA	TRBD1	TGTGCCTGGAGTATCGCGGGACAGGACACCGGGGAGCTGTTTTTT	CAWSIAGQDTGELFF
TRBV5-6	TRBJ1-1	NA	NA	TGTGCCAGCAGCCTATACGGCTTCCTGGTGGTGGAAGCTTTCTTT	CASSLYGFLVVEAFF
TRBV27	TRBJ2-1	NA	TRBD2	TGTGCCAGCACCTCCCCCGGGACTAGCAGTTACAATGAGCAGTTCTTC	CASTSPGTSSYNEQFF
TRBV5-4	TRBJ2-7	NA	NA	TGTGCCAGCAGCCAAGACGAGGGACGGTTTAACGAGCAGTACTTC	CASSQDEGRFNEQYF
TRBV7-9	TRBJ2-5	NA	NA	TGTGCCAGCAGTCCCCCGGGAAGGGAGACCCAGTACTTC	CASSPPGRETQYF
TRBV6-6	TRBJ1-2	NA	TRBD1	TGTGCCAGCAGTTACCTAGGGGAGGGGGCTTATGGCTACACCTTC	CASSYLGEGAYGYTF
TRBV11-2	TRBJ2-2	NA	TRBD2	TGTGTGTCTAGGGAGGGGAATACCGGGGAGCTGTTTTTT	CVSREGNTGELFF
TRBV29-1	TRBJ2-6	NA	NA	TGCAGCGTTGAATCCTACTCTGGGGCCAACGTCCTGACTTTC	CSVESYSGANVLTF
TRBV30	TRBJ2-3	NA	NA	TGTGCCTGGAGTGTACCGGGCCCAGGCACAGATACGCAGTATTTT	CAWSVPGPGTDTQYF
TRBV30	TRBJ2-3	NA	NA	TGTGCCTGGAGTGAGGGGCGATCCGGAGGGACAGATACGCAGTATTTT	CAWSEGRSGGTDTQYF
TRBV28	TRBJ2-2	NA	TRBD1	TGTGCCAGCAGTTTACGCCAGGGGGTCGGGGAGCTGTTTTTT	CASSLRQGVGELFF